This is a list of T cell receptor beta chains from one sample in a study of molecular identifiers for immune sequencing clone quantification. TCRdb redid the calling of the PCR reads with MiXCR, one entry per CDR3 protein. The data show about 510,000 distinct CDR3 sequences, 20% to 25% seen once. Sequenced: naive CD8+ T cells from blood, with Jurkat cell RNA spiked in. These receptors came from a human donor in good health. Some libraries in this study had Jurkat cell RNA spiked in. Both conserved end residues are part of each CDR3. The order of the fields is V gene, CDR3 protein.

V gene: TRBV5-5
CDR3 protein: CASSLASAGAPGTGELFF

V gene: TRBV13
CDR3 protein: CASSLGPASGYQETQYF

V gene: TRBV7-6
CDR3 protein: CASSSFSGGIDEQYF

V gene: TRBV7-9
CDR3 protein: CASSPAGRSTDTQYF

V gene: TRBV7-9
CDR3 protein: CASSLAYVNQETQYF

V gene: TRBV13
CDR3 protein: CASSLKAGGGTDTQYF

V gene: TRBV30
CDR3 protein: CAWSQPYSSYNEQFF

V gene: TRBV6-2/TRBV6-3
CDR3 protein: CASSYPGQSMNYEQYF

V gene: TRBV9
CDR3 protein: CASSPDRVEGEAFF

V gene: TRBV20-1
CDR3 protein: CSASGTHTYEQYF